This T cell receptor beta chain was captured by sequencing in a study of shared clonotypes between healthy human individuals. Overall study: Three plates each covered CD4 naive and memory; CD8 naive two, CD8 memory one. Overall study results and limits: At large depth, rarefaction still showed sorted-subset sequencing to be incomplete. Researchers found naive subsets generally carried larger estimated richness than memory subsets. Depth of sequencing was expected to influence donor clonotype sharing.

Using immunoSEQ multiplex PCR, the repertoire was profiled, and TCRdb retains in-frame clones only, with some absent. This table has 730,000 or so clones, 72% appearing once. This clone was counted between two and nine times. Its antigen is still unknown. V lost 4 bases, J lost 7 bases, and 13 bases lay in between. Germline CDR1 SEHNR, CDR2 FQNEAQ (reference sequence). The CDR3 extends over 14 amino acids. Sequenced material: memory CD4+ T cells sorted from blood. Subset specified: CD45RA-negative fraction. This receptor was taken from a young woman in good health. The rearrangement links TRBV7-9 to TRBJ1-4; no clear D gene. The CDR3 is CASSSHVSGEKLFF. The CDR3, as DNA: TGTGCCAGCAGCTCCCACGTCAGTGGTGAAAAACTGTTTTTT.